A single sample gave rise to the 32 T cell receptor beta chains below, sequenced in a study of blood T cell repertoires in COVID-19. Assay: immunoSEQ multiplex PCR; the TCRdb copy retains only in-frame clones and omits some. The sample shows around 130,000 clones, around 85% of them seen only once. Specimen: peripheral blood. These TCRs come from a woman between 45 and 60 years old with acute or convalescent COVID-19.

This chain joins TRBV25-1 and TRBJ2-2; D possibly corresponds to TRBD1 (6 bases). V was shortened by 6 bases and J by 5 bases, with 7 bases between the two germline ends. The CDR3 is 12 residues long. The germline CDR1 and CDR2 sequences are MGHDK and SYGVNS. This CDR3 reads CASSRGTGELFF. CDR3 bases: TGTGCCAGCAGCAGGGGTACCGGGGAGCTGTTTTTT.

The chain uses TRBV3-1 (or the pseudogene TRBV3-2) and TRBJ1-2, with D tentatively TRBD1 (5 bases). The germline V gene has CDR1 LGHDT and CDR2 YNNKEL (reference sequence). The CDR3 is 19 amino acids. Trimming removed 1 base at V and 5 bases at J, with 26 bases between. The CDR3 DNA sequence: TGTGCCAGCAGCCAAGGGTTTGGGGGGAGTAGGGGATCACCTTATGGCTACACCTTC. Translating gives CASSQGFGGSRGSPYGYTF.

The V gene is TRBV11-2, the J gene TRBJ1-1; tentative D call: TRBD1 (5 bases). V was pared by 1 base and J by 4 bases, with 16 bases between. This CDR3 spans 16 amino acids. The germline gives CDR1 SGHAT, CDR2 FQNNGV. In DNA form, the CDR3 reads TGTGCCAGCAGCTTAGGGCCCGGGGGAGGGACCACTGAAGCTTTCTTT. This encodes CASSLGPGGGTTEAFF.

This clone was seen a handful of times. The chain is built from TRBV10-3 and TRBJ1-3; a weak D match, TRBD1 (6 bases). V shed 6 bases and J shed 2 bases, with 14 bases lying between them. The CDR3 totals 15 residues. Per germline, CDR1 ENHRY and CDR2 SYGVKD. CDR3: CAISDAGTPGNTIYF. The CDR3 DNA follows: TGTGCCATCAGCGATGCCGGGACACCTGGAAACACCATATATTTT.

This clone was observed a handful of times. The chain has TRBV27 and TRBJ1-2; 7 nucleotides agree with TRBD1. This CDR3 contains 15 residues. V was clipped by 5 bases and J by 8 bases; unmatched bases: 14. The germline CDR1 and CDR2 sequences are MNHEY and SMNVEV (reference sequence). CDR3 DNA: TGTGCCAGCAGTCCCCAACAGGGGCGGGGTAAAGGCTACACCTTC. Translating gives CASSPQQGRGKGYTF.

In DNA, the CDR3 is TGCGCCAGCTCGATGAACCAGGGAGGGTCTATAAGGAACACTGAAGCTTTCTTT. Its translation is CASSMNQGGSIRNTEAFF. The chain has TRBV5-1 and TRBJ1-1; TRBD1 might be the D (5 bases). Trimming took off 7 bases at V and 1 base at J, with 26 bases between the two ends. The CDR3 is 18 residues long. Germline CDR1 SGHRS, CDR2 YFSETQ. The complete variable domain, with remaining parts taken from reference TRBV5-1 and TRBJ1-1, reads KAGVTQTPRYLIKTRGQQVTLSCSPISGHRSVSWYQQTPGQGLQFLFEYFSETQRNKGNFPGRFSGRQFSNSRSEMNVSTLELGDSALYLCASSMNQGGSIRNTEAFFGQGTRLTVV.

Here the CDR3 DNA reads TGTGCCAGCAGTTTACCCGGGACAGCTGGAAACACCATATATTTT. Amino acids: CASSLPGTAGNTIYF. The chain has TRBV28 and TRBJ1-3; 7 bases are a match to TRBD1. The CDR3 length is 15 residues. V trimming: 2 bases; J trimming: 2 bases; junction bases outside the gene matches: 3. CDR1 and CDR2 (germline): MDHEN, SYDVKM.

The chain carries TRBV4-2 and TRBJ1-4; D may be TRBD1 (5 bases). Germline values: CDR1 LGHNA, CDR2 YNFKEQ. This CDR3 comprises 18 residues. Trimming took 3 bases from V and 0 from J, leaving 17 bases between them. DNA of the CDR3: TGTGCCAGCAGCCAGGCCTTAATCAGGGTCTCAACTAATGAAAAACTGTTTTTT. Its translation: CASSQALIRVSTNEKLFF.

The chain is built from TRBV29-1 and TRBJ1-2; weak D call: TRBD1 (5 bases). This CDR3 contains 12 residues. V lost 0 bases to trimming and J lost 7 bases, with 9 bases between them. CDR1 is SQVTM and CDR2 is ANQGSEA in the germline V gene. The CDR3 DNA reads TGCAGCGTTGAAGACAGGGAGGGTGGCTACACCTTC. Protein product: CSVEDREGGYTF. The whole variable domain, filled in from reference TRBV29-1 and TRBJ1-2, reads SAVISQKPSRDICQRGTSLTIQCQVDSQVTMMFWYRQQPGQSLTLIATANQGSEATYESGFVIDKFPISRPNLTFSTLTVSNMSPEDSSIYLCSVEDREGGYTFGSGTRLTVV.

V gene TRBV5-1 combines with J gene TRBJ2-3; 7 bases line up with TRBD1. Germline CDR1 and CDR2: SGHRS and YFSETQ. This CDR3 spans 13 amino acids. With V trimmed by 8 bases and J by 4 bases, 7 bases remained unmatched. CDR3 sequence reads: CASRDRDADTQYF. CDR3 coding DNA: TGCGCCAGTCGTGACAGGGATGCAGATACGCAGTATTTT.

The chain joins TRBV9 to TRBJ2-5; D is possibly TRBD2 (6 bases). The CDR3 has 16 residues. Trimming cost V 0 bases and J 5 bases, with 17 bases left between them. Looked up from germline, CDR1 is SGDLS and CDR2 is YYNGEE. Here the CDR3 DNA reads TGTGCCAGCAGCGTAGGGCGATTGGGGGGATGGGAGACCCAGTACTTC. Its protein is CASSVGRLGGWETQYF.

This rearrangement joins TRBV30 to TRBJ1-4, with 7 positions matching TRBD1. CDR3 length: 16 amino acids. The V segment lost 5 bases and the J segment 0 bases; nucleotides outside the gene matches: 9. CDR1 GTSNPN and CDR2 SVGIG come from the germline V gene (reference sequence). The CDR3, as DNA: TGTGCCTGGCGAAAACCGGGACAGCCAACTAATGAAAAACTGTTTTTT. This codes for CAWRKPGQPTNEKLFF.

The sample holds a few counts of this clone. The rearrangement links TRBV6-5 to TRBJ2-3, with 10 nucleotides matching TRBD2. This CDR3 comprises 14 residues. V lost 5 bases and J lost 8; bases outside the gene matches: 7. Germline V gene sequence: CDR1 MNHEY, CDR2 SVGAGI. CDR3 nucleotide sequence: TGTGCCAGCAGTCCTAGCGGGGGACTCTCTACGCAGTATTTT. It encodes CASSPSGGLSTQYF.

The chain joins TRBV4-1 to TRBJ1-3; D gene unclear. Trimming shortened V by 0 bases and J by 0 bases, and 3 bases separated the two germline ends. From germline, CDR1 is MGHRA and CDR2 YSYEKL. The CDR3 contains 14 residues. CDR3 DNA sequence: TGCGCCAGCAGCCAAGATAGCTCTGGAAACACCATATATTTT. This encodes CASSQDSSGNTIYF.

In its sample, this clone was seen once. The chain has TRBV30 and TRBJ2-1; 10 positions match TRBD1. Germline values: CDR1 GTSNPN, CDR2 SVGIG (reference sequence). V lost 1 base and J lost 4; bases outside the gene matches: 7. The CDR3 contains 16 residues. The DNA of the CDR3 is TGTGCCTGGAGTGCTCGCCCGGGACAGGGGTACAATGAGCAGTTCTTC. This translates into CAWSARPGQGYNEQFF.

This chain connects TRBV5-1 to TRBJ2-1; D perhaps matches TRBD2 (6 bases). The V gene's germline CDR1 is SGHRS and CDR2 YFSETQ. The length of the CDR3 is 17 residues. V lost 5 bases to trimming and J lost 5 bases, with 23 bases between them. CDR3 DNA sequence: TGCGCCAGCAGTCCGGGGCTCGGGGGAGGTAGGGACAATGAGCAGTTCTTC. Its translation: CASSPGLGGGRDNEQFF.

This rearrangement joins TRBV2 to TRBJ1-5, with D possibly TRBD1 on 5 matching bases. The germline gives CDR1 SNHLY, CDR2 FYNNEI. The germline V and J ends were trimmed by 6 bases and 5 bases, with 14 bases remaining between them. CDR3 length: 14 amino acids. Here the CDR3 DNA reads TGTGCCAGCAGCCTAAAGGGGTTGGATCAGCCCCAGCATTTT. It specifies CASSLKGLDQPQHF.

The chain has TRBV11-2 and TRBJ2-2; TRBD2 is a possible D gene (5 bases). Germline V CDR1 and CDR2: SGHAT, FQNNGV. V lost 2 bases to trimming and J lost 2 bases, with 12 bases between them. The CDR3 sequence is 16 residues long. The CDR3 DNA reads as TGTGCCAGCAGCTTATGGCGGAGCGGCAACACCGGGGAGCTGTTTTTT. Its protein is CASSLWRSGNTGELFF.

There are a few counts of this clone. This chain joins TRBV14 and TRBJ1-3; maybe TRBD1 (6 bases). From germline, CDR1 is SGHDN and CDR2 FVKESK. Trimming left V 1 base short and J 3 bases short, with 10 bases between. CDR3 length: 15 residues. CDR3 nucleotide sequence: TGTGCCAGCAGCCAAGGTACAGGGAGTGGAAACACCATATATTTT. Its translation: CASSQGTGSGNTIYF.

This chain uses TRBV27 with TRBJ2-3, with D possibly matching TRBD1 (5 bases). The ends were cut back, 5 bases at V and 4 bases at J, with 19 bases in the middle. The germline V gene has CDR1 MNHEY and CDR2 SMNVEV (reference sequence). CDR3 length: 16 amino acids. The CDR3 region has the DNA TGTGCCAGCAGTCCCACCCGAGGCAGGGCGGCAGATACGCAGTATTTT. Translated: CASSPTRGRAADTQYF.

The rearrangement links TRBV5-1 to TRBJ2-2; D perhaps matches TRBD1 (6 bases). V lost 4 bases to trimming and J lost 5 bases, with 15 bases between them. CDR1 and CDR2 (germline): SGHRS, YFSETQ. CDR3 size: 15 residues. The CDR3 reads CASSPGQFQTGELFF. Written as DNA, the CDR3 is TGCGCCAGCAGCCCCGGACAGTTTCAGACCGGGGAGCTGTTTTTT. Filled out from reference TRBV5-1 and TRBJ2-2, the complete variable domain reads KAGVTQTPRYLIKTRGQQVTLSCSPISGHRSVSWYQQTPGQGLQFLFEYFSETQRNKGNFPGRFSGRQFSNSRSEMNVSTLELGDSALYLCASSPGQFQTGELFFGEGSRLTVL.

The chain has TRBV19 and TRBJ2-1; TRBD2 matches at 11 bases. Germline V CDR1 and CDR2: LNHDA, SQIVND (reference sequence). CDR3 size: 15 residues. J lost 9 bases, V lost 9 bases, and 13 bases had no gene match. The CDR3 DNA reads TGTGCCAGCGCCGTCGGTAGCGGGGGGGCCATTGAGCAGTTCTTC. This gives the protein CASAVGSGGAIEQFF.

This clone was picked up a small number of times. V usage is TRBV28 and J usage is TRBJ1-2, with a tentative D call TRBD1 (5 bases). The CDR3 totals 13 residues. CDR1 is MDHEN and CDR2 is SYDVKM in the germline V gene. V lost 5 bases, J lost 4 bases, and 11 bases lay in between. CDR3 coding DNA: TGTGCCAGCAGTCCACCGGACACCTATGGCTACACCTTC. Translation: CASSPPDTYGYTF.

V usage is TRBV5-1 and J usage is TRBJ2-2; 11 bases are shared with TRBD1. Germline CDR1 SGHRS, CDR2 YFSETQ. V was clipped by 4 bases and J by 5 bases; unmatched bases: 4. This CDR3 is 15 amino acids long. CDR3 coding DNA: TGCGCCAGCAGCACCGGACAGGGGGCGACCGGGGAGCTGTTTTTT. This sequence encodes CASSTGQGATGELFF. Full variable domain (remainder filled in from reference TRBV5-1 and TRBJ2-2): KAGVTQTPRYLIKTRGQQVTLSCSPISGHRSVSWYQQTPGQGLQFLFEYFSETQRNKGNFPGRFSGRQFSNSRSEMNVSTLELGDSALYLCASSTGQGATGELFFGEGSRLTVL.

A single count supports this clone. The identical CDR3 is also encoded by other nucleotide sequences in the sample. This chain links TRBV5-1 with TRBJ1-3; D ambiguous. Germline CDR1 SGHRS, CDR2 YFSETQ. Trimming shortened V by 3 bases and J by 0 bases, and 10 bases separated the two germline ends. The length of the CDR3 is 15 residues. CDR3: CASSYGTDSGNTIYF. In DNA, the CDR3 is TGCGCCAGCAGCTACGGAACAGACTCTGGAAACACCATATATTTT.

The CDR3: CASSQDLIGQGSGYTF. CDR3 nucleotide sequence: TGTGCCAGCAGCCAAGATTTAATTGGACAGGGAAGTGGCTACACCTTC. The V call is TRBV3-1 (or the pseudogene TRBV3-2), the J call TRBJ1-2; 8 positions agree with TRBD1. The CDR3 loop spans 16 amino acids. V was clipped by 0 bases and J by 7 bases; unmatched bases: 10. Germline V gene lookup returns CDR1 LGHDT and CDR2 YNNKEL (reference sequence).

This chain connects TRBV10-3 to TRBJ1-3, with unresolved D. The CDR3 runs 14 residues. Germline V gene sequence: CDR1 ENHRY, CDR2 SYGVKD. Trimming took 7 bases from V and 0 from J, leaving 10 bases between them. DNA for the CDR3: TGTGCCATCACCGCAGAAAACTCTGGAAACACCATATATTTT. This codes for CAITAENSGNTIYF.

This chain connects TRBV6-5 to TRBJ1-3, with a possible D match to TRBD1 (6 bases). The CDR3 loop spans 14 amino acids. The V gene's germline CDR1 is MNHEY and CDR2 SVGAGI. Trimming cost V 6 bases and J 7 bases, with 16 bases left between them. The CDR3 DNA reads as TGTGCCAGCAGACTGGGACAACGGACGAACACCATATATTTT. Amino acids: CASRLGQRTNTIYF.

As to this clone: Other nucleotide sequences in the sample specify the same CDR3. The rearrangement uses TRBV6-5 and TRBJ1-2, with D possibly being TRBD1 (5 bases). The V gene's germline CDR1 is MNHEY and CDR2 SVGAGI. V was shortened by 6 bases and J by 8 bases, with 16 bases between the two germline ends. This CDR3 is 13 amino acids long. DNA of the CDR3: TGTGCCAGCAGCTCTTCAGGGAGGGAAGGCTACACCTTC. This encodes CASSSSGREGYTF.

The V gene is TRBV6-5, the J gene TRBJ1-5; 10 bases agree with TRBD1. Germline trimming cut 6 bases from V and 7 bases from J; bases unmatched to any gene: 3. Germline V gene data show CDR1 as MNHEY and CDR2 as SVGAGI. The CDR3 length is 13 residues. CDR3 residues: CASRGTGDQPQHF. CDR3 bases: TGTGCCAGCAGAGGGACAGGGGACCAGCCCCAGCATTTT.

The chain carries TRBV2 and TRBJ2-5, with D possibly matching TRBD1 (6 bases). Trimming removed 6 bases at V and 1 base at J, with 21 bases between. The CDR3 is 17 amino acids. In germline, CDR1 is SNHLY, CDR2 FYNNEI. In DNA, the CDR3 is TGTGCCAGCAGAGATTGGAAAACAGGGCGAATCCAAGAGACCCAGTACTTC. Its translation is CASRDWKTGRIQETQYF.

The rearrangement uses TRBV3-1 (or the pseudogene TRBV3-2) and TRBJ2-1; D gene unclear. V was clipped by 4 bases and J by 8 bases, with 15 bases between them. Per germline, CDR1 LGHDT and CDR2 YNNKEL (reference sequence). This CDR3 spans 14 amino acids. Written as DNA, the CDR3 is TGTGCCAGCAGCCGGGCACCCCGGTTGGATGAGCAGTTCTTC. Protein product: CASSRAPRLDEQFF.